Detailed here is one T cell receptor beta chain. Antigen specificity is unknown. These data are taken from a study of CD8 T cells in ankylosing spondylitis. Study-level findings and limits: In ankylosing spondylitis blood, a motif of roughly eight highly homologous TCR beta variants appeared characteristic. In ankylosing spondylitis patients, matched synovial fluid reportedly showed significant enrichment of disease-linked clones.

TCRdb re-called the 5' RACE reads with MiXCR, one entry per CDR3 protein. The sample contains some 220,000 distinct CDR3 sequences, more than 5.5% of which appear only once. Sequenced: blood, either unsorted or a sorted T cell fraction (not recorded which). The TCR was taken from a male donor with ankylosing spondylitis.

In nucleotides, the CDR3 is TGCAGCGTTTGGCCTCCGGGACACCGATCGGAGACCCAGTACTTC. It is translated as CSVWPPGHRSETQYF. This chain uses TRBV29-1 with TRBJ2-5, with D possibly being TRBD1 (6 bases). This CDR3 is 15 amino acids long. In germline, CDR1 is SQVTM, CDR2 ANQGSEA. V dropped 5 bases and J dropped 5 bases, with 21 bases sitting between them. Filled out from reference TRBV29-1 and TRBJ2-5, the complete variable domain reads SAVISQKPSRDICQRGTSLTIQCQVDSQVTMMFWYRQQPGQSLTLIATANQGSEATYESGFVIDKFPISRPNLTFSTLTVSNMSPEDSSIYLCSVWPPGHRSETQYFGPGTRLLVL.